This TCR beta chain was identified in a study of post-analysis software for immune sequencing data. Study results and limitations: Controls showed lower frequencies than patients for five or six TRBV segments, and TRBV5-6, TRBV5-1 and TRBV20-1 were among these. By F measure, samples from a shared preparation batch strongly co-clustered. Comparison with controls showed significantly lower normalized Chao1 diversity in multiple sclerosis patients.

The authors incorporated unique molecular identifiers into the TCR beta cDNA libraries. From the PCR reads, TCRdb called clonotypes with MiXCR, one entry per CDR3 protein. The table includes roughly 600,000 distinct CDR3 sequences, about 40% detected once. In this sample, this clonotype turned up a few times. What it binds is not known. The germline CDR1 and CDR2 sequences are MNHNS and SASEGT. The CDR3 is made up of 14 amino acids. Germline trimming cut 4 bases from V and 7 bases from J; bases unmatched to any gene: 4. The chain couples TRBV6-1 to TRBJ1-5; 10 bases match TRBD1. The sequenced sample consisted of blood. The receptor comes from a girl between 10 and 17 years old with multiple sclerosis. The CDR3 loop is CASSGDRGRQPQHF. CDR3 nucleotides: TGTGCCAGCAGTGGTGACAGGGGGCGACAGCCCCAGCATTTT.